A single sample is the source of the 25 T cell receptor beta chains below, sequenced in a study of T cell changes during pregnancy in multiple sclerosis. Clones were read by immunoSEQ multiplex PCR, and TCRdb kept only the in-frame ones, dropping some. The table has some 60,000 clones, about 94% seen once; the top ten hold less than 3.5%. The sample here was peripheral blood, taken in the third trimester of pregnancy. Receptor source: a female donor in good health, enrolled as a control in a pregnancy study.

This chain connects TRBV7-8 to TRBJ2-3, with D possibly matching TRBD2 (5 bases). Trimming stripped 5 bases from V and 2 bases from J, with 17 bases between. CDR1 is SGHVS and CDR2 is FQNEAQ in the germline V gene. There are 16 residues in the CDR3. CDR3 bases: TGTGCCAGCAGCCTCAGAACGGGGTCTTTCACAGATACGCAGTATTTT. It encodes CASSLRTGSFTDTQYF.

This chain uses TRBV7-3 with TRBJ2-2; D is ambiguous. Germline V gives CDR1 SGHTA, CDR2 FQGTGA. The CDR3 is 12 residues long. Trimming stripped 4 bases from V and 7 bases from J, with 7 bases between. The CDR3 here is CASSSSHGELFF. The CDR3 coding sequence is TGTGCCAGCAGCTCATCCCACGGGGAGCTGTTTTTT.

DNA for the CDR3: TGTGCCAGCAGCATCTCTTCGACAGGGTACTACGAGCAGTACTTC. It yields the protein CASSISSTGYYEQYF. The chain combines TRBV9 with TRBJ2-7, with TRBD1 identical over 7 bases. The CDR3 has 15 amino acids. Trimming took 4 bases from V and 3 from J; bases not matched to a gene: 10. Germline CDR1 and CDR2: SGDLS and YYNGEE. The variable domain in full, completed from reference TRBV9 and TRBJ2-7, reads DSGVTQTPKHLITATGQRVTLRCSPRSGDLSVYWYQQSLDQGLQFLIQYYNGEERAKGNILERFSAQQFPDLHSELNLSSLELGDSALYFCASSISSTGYYEQYFGPGTRLTVT.

This clone was detected only once. J is TRBJ1-3 and V is TRBV30, with 7 bases aligning to TRBD1. The germline gives CDR1 GTSNPN, CDR2 SVGIG (reference sequence). V dropped 2 bases and J dropped 2; count of bases not matched to a gene: 3. The CDR3 runs to 14 residues. The CDR3 loop reads CAWSRQGAGNTIYF. Here the CDR3 DNA reads TGTGCCTGGAGTAGACAGGGCGCTGGAAACACCATATATTTT.

The chain uses TRBV9 and TRBJ1-2; a weak D match, TRBD1 (5 bases). This CDR3 has 14 amino acids. Germline CDR1 and CDR2: SGDLS and YYNGEE. With 0 bases removed from V and 3 bases from J, the gap between germline ends came to 9 bases. The CDR3 spells CASSVDQGYYGYTF. In DNA, the CDR3 is TGTGCCAGCAGCGTAGATCAGGGCTACTATGGCTACACCTTC.

This chain links TRBV5-5 with TRBJ2-1; D is unclear. CDR3 size: 15 residues. Trimming removed 0 bases at V and 6 bases at J, with 13 bases between. Germline V gene lookup returns CDR1 SGHKS and CDR2 YYEKEE (reference sequence). The CDR3 DNA follows: TGTGCCAGCAGCTTGGTAATAGTACCATCCAATGAGCAGTTCTTC. Its protein product is CASSLVIVPSNEQFF. The whole variable domain, filled in from reference TRBV5-5 and TRBJ2-1, reads DAGVTQSPTHLIKTRGQQVTLRCSPISGHKSVSWYQQVLGQGPQFIFQYYEKEERGRGNFPDRFSARQFPNYSSELNVNALLLGDSALYLCASSLVIVPSNEQFFGPGTRLTVL.

This clone showed up just once. The chain has TRBV7-3 and TRBJ2-1, with TRBD2 matching 14 bases. CDR3 size: 20 residues. Germline V gene lookup returns CDR1 SGHTA and CDR2 FQGTGA. Losses at the gene ends were 4 bases for V and 0 bases for J; bases not matched to a gene: 11. DNA for the CDR3: TGTGCCAGCAGCTCCTCCGGGACTAGCGGGAGCCACAGCTCCTACAATGAGCAGTTCTTC. It encodes CASSSSGTSGSHSSYNEQFF.

J is TRBJ1-1 and V is TRBV11-3; TRBD1 aligns across 11 bases. Germline CDR1 reads SGHNT; CDR2 reads YENEEA. Germline trimming cut 4 bases from V and 7 bases from J; bases unmatched to any gene: 2. This CDR3 comprises 13 residues. The CDR3 region is CASSWGTGGEAFF. The CDR3 nucleotides are TGTGCCAGCAGCTGGGGGACAGGGGGTGAAGCTTTCTTT.

This clone showed up just a few times. The V call is TRBV11-2, the J call TRBJ1-2; D unclear. Germline V gives CDR1 SGHAT, CDR2 FQNNGV. The CDR3 consists of 12 residues. Deletions cut 5 bases from V and 4 bases from J, with 8 bases between. Here the CDR3 DNA reads TGTGCCAGCAGCCGGGATAGCTATGGCTACACCTTC. This encodes CASSRDSYGYTF.

V is TRBV30 and J is TRBJ1-2, with 8 bases fitting TRBD1. The V gene's germline CDR1 is GTSNPN and CDR2 SVGIG (reference sequence). CDR3 length: 14 amino acids. J was trimmed by 2 bases and V by 3 bases; bases with no gene match: 5. The CDR3 here is CAWRTGVRNYGYTF. CDR3 nucleotides: TGTGCCTGGAGGACAGGGGTGAGAAACTATGGCTACACCTTC.

This clone has a single count. The chain couples TRBV5-1 to TRBJ1-3; TRBD1 might be the D (5 bases). Germline V gene data show CDR1 as SGHRS and CDR2 as YFSETQ. The CDR3 contains 14 residues. The V end lost 4 bases, the J end lost 3 bases, and 11 bases lay between the germline ends. CDR3 in amino acids: CASSHQGDGNTIYF. CDR3 nucleotides: TGCGCCAGCAGCCATCAGGGCGATGGAAACACCATATATTTT. The entire variable domain, with the rest obtained from reference TRBV5-1 and TRBJ1-3, is as follows: KAGVTQTPRYLIKTRGQQVTLSCSPISGHRSVSWYQQTPGQGLQFLFEYFSETQRNKGNFPGRFSGRQFSNSRSEMNVSTLELGDSALYLCASSHQGDGNTIYFGEGSWLTVV.

In this sample, this clone turned up once. The genes are TRBV6-5 and TRBJ1-1; D is undetermined. The germline V gene has CDR1 MNHEY and CDR2 SVGAGI. V lost 6 bases, J lost 2 bases, and 10 bases lay in between. CDR3 length equals 13 residues. The CDR3 sequence: CASRQQLNTEAFF. Here the CDR3 DNA reads TGTGCCAGCAGGCAACAGCTTAACACTGAAGCTTTCTTT.

CDR3 DNA: TGTGCCAGCAGCTTGACTAGCCCCACAGTGGAGCAGTACTTC. Its translation is CASSLTSPTVEQYF. The rearrangement links TRBV14 to TRBJ2-7; 7 nucleotides match TRBD2. The germline V gene encodes CDR1 SGHDN and CDR2 FVKESK. The CDR3 totals 14 residues. Germline trimming cut 5 bases from V and 7 bases from J; bases unmatched to any gene: 11.

The chain links TRBV5-1 to TRBJ2-7; possibly TRBD2 for D (5 bases). Germline CDR1 SGHRS, CDR2 YFSETQ. The CDR3 covers 14 residues. Trimming cost V 4 bases and J 2 bases, with 13 bases left between them. In nucleotides, the CDR3 is TGCGCCAGCAGCAGACCGGGAAGGGCCTACGAGCAGTACTTC. This gives the protein CASSRPGRAYEQYF.

V is TRBV4-3 and J is TRBJ1-2; the match to TRBD1 covers 11 bases. The junction had 6 bases not matched to a gene; V was cut back by 1 base and J by 8 bases. Germline-derived CDR1 and CDR2 are LGHNA and YSLEER. The CDR3 consists of 15 residues. The DNA for the CDR3 is TGCGCCAGCAGCCAAGGGACAGGGGGCCGGATGGGCTACACCTTC. This codes for CASSQGTGGRMGYTF.

This clone was counted a few times. The chain is built from TRBV30 and TRBJ1-5; D possibly corresponds to TRBD1 (6 bases). V was shortened by 1 base and J by 4 bases, with 8 bases between the two germline ends. In germline, CDR1 is GTSNPN, CDR2 SVGIG (reference sequence). The CDR3 runs 13 residues. CDR3 loop: CAWSDQGNQPQHF. The CDR3 DNA is TGTGCCTGGAGTGATCAGGGGAATCAGCCCCAGCATTTT.

The V gene is TRBV28, the J gene TRBJ2-2; TRBD2 matches at 16 bases. Germline CDR1 reads MDHEN; CDR2 reads SYDVKM. J gave up 3 bases and V 6 bases, and 13 bases lay outside the gene matches. This CDR3 spans 20 amino acids. The CDR3 DNA reads TGTGCCAGCAGGATCCCCCTAGGGACTAGCGGGAGGGCCGACACCGGGGAGCTGTTTTTT. It is translated as CASRIPLGTSGRADTGELFF. The complete variable domain, with remaining parts taken from reference TRBV28 and TRBJ2-2, reads DVKVTQSSRYLVKRTGEKVFLECVQDMDHENMFWYRQDPGLGLRLIYFSYDVKMKEKGDIPEGYSVSREKKERFSLILESASTNQTSMYLCASRIPLGTSGRADTGELFFGEGSRLTVL.

The chain couples TRBV7-9 to TRBJ2-5; TRBD1 matches at 7 bases. The V gene end was trimmed by 3 bases and the J gene end by 5 bases; junction bases not matched to a gene: 6. CDR1 is SEHNR and CDR2 is FQNEAQ in the germline V gene (reference sequence). CDR3 length: 14 residues. The CDR3 loop reads CASSFLTGSETQYF. The CDR3 nucleotides read TGTGCCAGCAGCTTCCTGACAGGGTCGGAGACCCAGTACTTC.

The CDR3 protein is CASRIPGHSVGGYTF. CDR3 sequence (DNA): TGTGCCAGCAGGATCCCGGGACACAGCGTCGGGGGCTACACCTTC. The chain is built from TRBV6-5 and TRBJ1-2; the D gene is possibly TRBD1 (6 bases). The ends were cut back, 6 bases at V and 8 bases at J, with 22 bases in the middle. This CDR3 is built from 15 residues. Looked up from germline, CDR1 is MNHEY and CDR2 is SVGAGI.

This sequence joins TRBV27 and TRBJ1-2; no firm D call. V was trimmed by 0 bases and J by 4 bases, leaving 12 bases between them. From germline, CDR1 is MNHEY and CDR2 SMNVEV (reference sequence). The CDR3 totals 15 residues. The CDR3 loop is CASSLSWSGSYGYTF. CDR3 sequence (DNA): TGTGCCAGCAGTTTATCCTGGTCGGGGAGCTATGGCTACACCTTC.

The chain couples TRBV18 to TRBJ2-2; D remains ambiguous. Germline V lookup: CDR1 KGHSH, CDR2 LQKENI. The CDR3 runs to 18 residues. Trimming took off 3 bases at V and 1 base at J, with 18 bases between the two ends. CDR3 nucleotides: TGTGCCAGCTCACCGGGTGACTTGCTACGACGGAACACCGGGGAGCTGTTTTTT. The encoded protein is CASSPGDLLRRNTGELFF.

The rearrangement uses TRBV7-2 and TRBJ1-6; 10 nucleotides align to TRBD1. Trimming removed 2 bases from V and 9 bases from J; junction bases left unmatched: 4. This CDR3 is 15 amino acids long. Germline V gene lookup returns CDR1 SGHTA and CDR2 FQGNSA. This CDR3 reads CASSLLRDRGSPLHF. Here the CDR3 DNA reads TGTGCCAGCAGCTTACTCCGGGACAGGGGTTCACCCCTCCACTTT.

The chain is built from TRBV5-5 and TRBJ2-7; TRBD1 matches 9 bases. This CDR3 has 14 amino acids. Germline values: CDR1 SGHKS, CDR2 YYEKEE (reference sequence). Germline trimming cut 4 bases from V and 2 bases from J; bases unmatched to any gene: 4. The CDR3 DNA is TGTGCCAGCAGCGTAAGACAGGGGGCCTACGAGCAGTACTTC. Protein product: CASSVRQGAYEQYF.

This clone has a handful of counts. The V and J genes are TRBV27 and TRBJ1-5; D is perhaps TRBD1 (6 bases). The V gene's germline CDR1 is MNHEY and CDR2 SMNVEV (reference sequence). The CDR3 loop spans 15 amino acids. With 6 bases removed from V and 0 bases from J, the gap between germline ends came to 12 bases. CDR3 sequence: CASRSGQSSNQPQHF. CDR3 DNA sequence: TGTGCCAGCAGATCAGGACAGTCTAGCAATCAGCCCCAGCATTTT.

The V call is TRBV12-5, the J call TRBJ2-7; no firm D call. Germline V gene data show CDR1 as LGHNT and CDR2 as FRNRAP. This CDR3 has 11 amino acids. V dropped 3 bases and J dropped 3 bases, with 3 bases sitting between them. In DNA form, the CDR3 reads TGTGCTAGTGGTTTCTTCTACGAGCAGTACTTC. Translation gives CASGFFYEQYF. The full variable domain, rest sourced from reference TRBV12-5 and TRBJ2-7, is DARVTQTPRHKVTEMGQEVTMRCQPILGHNTVFWYRQTMMQGLELLAYFRNRAPLDDSGMPKDRFSAEMPDATLATLKIQPSEPRDSAVYFCASGFFYEQYFGPGTRLTVT.